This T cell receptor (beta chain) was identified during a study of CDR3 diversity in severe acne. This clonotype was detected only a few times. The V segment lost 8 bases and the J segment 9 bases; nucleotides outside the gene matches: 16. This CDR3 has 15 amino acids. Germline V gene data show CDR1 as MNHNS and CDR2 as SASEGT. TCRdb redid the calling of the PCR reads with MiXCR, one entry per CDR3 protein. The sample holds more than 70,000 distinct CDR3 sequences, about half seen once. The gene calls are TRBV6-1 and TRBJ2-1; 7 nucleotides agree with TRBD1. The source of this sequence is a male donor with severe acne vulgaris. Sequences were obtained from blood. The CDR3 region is CASVEGAGRAPEQFF. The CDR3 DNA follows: TGTGCCAGCGTCGAGGGGGCAGGACGGGCTCCTGAGCAGTTCTTC.